A selection of T cell receptor beta chains follows, all from one sample in a study of pediatric ulcerative colitis. The table came from immunoSEQ multiplex PCR; TCRdb's copy has only in-frame clones and leaves some out. The profile covers 30,000 to 35,000 clones, with 80% to 85% appearing a single time and 0.8% to 1.1% taken by the ten largest. The sample consisted of gut tissue. Receptor source: a boy between 10 and 17 years old with mild ulcerative colitis. CDR3s include the opening cysteine and the closing phenylalanine or tryptophan. The D gene is left open where the match is weak. Not all rows give a size; the values are once, few, many and, for expanded clones, a class.

D gene	V gene	J gene	clone size	CDR3 DNA	CDR3 protein
NA	TRBV21-1	TRBJ2-3	once	TGTGCCAGCAGCAAAGAACCCGTTGAGGGGAAGAGCACAGATACGCAGTATTTT	CASSKEPVEGKSTDTQYF
NA	TRBV29-1	TRBJ1-2	NA	TGCAGCGTTCTGACAGCTAACTATGGCTACACCTTC	CSVLTANYGYTF
TRBD1	TRBV6-6	TRBJ1-1	NA	TGTGCCAGCAGTTACCAGGGACAGTTTGAAGCTTTCTTT	CASSYQGQFEAFF
NA	TRBV6-5	TRBJ1-5	NA	TGTGCCAGCAGCAGGACAGAAAATCAGCCCCAGCATTTT	CASSRTENQPQHF
TRBD1	TRBV2	TRBJ2-2	NA	TGTGCCAGCCATGACGAGAGGGGGCGCGGTACCGGGGAGCTGTTTTTT	CASHDERGRGTGELFF
NA	TRBV6-1	TRBJ1-1	NA	TGTGCCAGCAGTGATGAGGGGAACACTGAAGCTTTCTTT	CASSDEGNTEAFF
NA	TRBV6-4	TRBJ2-2	NA	TGTGCCAGCAGTGACAAAAACACCGGGGAGCTGTTTTTT	CASSDKNTGELFF
NA	TRBV7-3	TRBJ1-1	NA	TGTGCCAGCAGCGGACAATTCATGAACACTGAAGCTTTCTTT	CASSGQFMNTEAFF
NA	TRBV2	TRBJ2-7	few	TGTGCCAGCAGTGAAGGTACTGGCTCCTACGAGCAGTACTTC	CASSEGTGSYEQYF
TRBD2	TRBV4-1	TRBJ2-1	NA	TGCGCCAGCAGCCTACGCTTCGGACTAGCGGGGAATGAGCAGTTCTTC	CASSLRFGLAGNEQFF
NA	TRBV6-6	TRBJ1-2	NA	TGTGCCAGCAGTTACCGGGACTTAGGGAATGGCTACACCTTC	CASSYRDLGNGYTF
TRBD2	TRBV7-2	TRBJ2-7	NA	TGTGCCAGCAGCTTACGCGGGGGGGCCTACGAGCAGTACTTC	CASSLRGGAYEQYF
NA	TRBV5-1	TRBJ2-7	NA	TGCGCCAGCAGCGCAGGCAGGGACGAGCAGTACTTC	CASSAGRDEQYF
NA	TRBV5-8	TRBJ2-3	NA	TGTGCCAGCAGCTCCTCATCTATTTCGGGCACTTTT	CASSSSSISGTF
NA	TRBV6-1	TRBJ2-7	few	TGTGCCAGCAGTGTCGGCATCTATTCCTACGAGCAGTACTTC	CASSVGIYSYEQYF
NA	TRBV19	TRBJ1-2	NA	TGTGCCAGTACCAAACTCAGGGAAAACTATGGCTACACCTTC	CASTKLRENYGYTF
NA	TRBV7-2	TRBJ2-3	NA	TGTGCCAGCAGCTCCGTCGCGGGTACGCAGTATTTT	CASSSVAGTQYF
TRBD2	TRBV2	TRBJ2-7	NA	TGTGCCAGCAGTGAATTGCGGGGGGGCAATTCTTACGAGCAGTACTTC	CASSELRGGNSYEQYF
NA	TRBV7-2	TRBJ1-1	NA	TGTGCCAGCAGCTTACTCAGTCCGACGTTCACTGAAGCTTTCTTT	CASSLLSPTFTEAFF
TRBD1	TRBV5-1	TRBJ1-1	NA	TGCGCCAGCAGCTTGGGACAGGGGCTAGAGAACACTGAAGCTTTCTTT	CASSLGQGLENTEAFF
NA	TRBV4-1	TRBJ1-2	NA	TGCGCCAGCAGCCCAGGATGGGCAGCGATCTATGGCTACACCTTC	CASSPGWAAIYGYTF
NA	TRBV18	TRBJ1-5	few	TGTGCCAGCTCACCGGGGAAGGGTACCCAGCCCCAGCATTTT	CASSPGKGTQPQHF
TRBD2	TRBV7-6	TRBJ2-1	NA	TGTGCCAGCAGCCGAGCGGGGGCCGACTACAATGAGCAGTTCTTC	CASSRAGADYNEQFF
TRBD2	TRBV5-8	TRBJ2-7	NA	TGTGCCAGCAGCCGAAATCTAGCGGGGGGATACGAGCAGTACTTC	CASSRNLAGGYEQYF
NA	TRBV5-1	TRBJ2-3	NA	TGCGCCAGCAGTTCTGAGGGGGGAGATACGCAGTATTTT	CASSSEGGDTQYF
TRBD1	TRBV4-1	TRBJ1-6	NA	TGCGCCAGCAGCCAAGGAAACCCGGGACAGGGGGATAATTCACCCCTCCACTTT	CASSQGNPGQGDNSPLHF
NA	TRBV6-1	TRBJ1-1	NA	TGTGCCAGCAAGAGAACAGGGTCGGACACTGAAGCTTTCTTT	CASKRTGSDTEAFF
NA	TRBV6-5	TRBJ2-7	once	TGTGCCAGCAGTTACGCAGGCTCCTACGAGCAGTACTTC	CASSYAGSYEQYF
NA	TRBV14	TRBJ1-2	few	TGTGCCAGCAGCGGCAGGCTCTACTATGGCTACACCTTC	CASSGRLYYGYTF
NA	TRBV11-3	TRBJ1-1	NA	TGTGCCAGCAGAGGGGGGGGCGCTAACACTGAAGCTTTCTTT	CASRGGGANTEAFF
NA	TRBV7-3	TRBJ1-2	NA	TGTGCCAGCAGCTTAGAGGGAATGGGTGGCTACACCTTC	CASSLEGMGGYTF
NA	TRBV6-5	TRBJ2-5	NA	TGTGCCAGCAGTAGTGGTGGGGAGACCCAGTACTTC	CASSSGGETQYF
TRBD1	TRBV19	TRBJ2-4	NA	TGTGCCAGTAGTACGTTCCGGGACAGGGGGCGCAGTATCGCCAAAAACATTCAGTACTTC	CASSTFRDRGRSIAKNIQYF
NA	TRBV4-1	TRBJ1-3	few	TGCGCCAGCAGCCAAGTCCTTGGTTTCGAAAACACCATATATTTT	CASSQVLGFENTIYF
NA	TRBV7-9	TRBJ1-1	NA	TGTGCCAGCAGTAAGAACAGGGAATCGAACACTGAAGCTTTCTTT	CASSKNRESNTEAFF
NA	TRBV27	TRBJ1-4	NA	TGTGCCAGCAGTTTAAAAAGCAATGAAAAACTGTTTTTT	CASSLKSNEKLFF
NA	TRBV12-5	TRBJ2-5	NA	TGTGCTAGTGGTTTGTTGTCGGCACTCGGGGAGACCCAGTACTTC	CASGLLSALGETQYF
NA	TRBV7-2	TRBJ2-7	NA	TGTGCCAGCAGCTCTTTTTTCTACGAGCAGTACTTC	CASSSFFYEQYF
NA	TRBV5-4	TRBJ2-2	NA	TGTGCCAGCAGCTTCTGGTCAGGGGAGCTGTTTTTT	CASSFWSGELFF
TRBD1	TRBV5-6	TRBJ1-2	NA	TGTGCCAGCAGCTTCTGGACAGGGGATGGCTACACCTTC	CASSFWTGDGYTF
NA	TRBV6-4	TRBJ1-4	NA	TGTGCCAGCAGGCCCGAAAAACTGTTTTTT	CASRPEKLFF
TRBD1	TRBV18	TRBJ2-3	NA	TGTGCCAGCTCGCGAACTGGGAAGGGGGCGAGCACAGATACGCAGTATTTT	CASSRTGKGASTDTQYF
TRBD1	TRBV30	TRBJ1-3	NA	TGTGCCTGGAGTTTCGGGACAGCGGCTGGAAACACCATATATTTT	CAWSFGTAAGNTIYF
NA	TRBV11-2	TRBJ2-3	NA	TGTGCCAGCAGCTTAGATCCCCCAGATACGCAGTATTTT	CASSLDPPDTQYF
TRBD1	TRBV11-2	TRBJ2-1	NA	TGTGCCAGCAGCTTAGGCTTCAGGGGGCGCGATGAGCAGTTCTTC	CASSLGFRGRDEQFF
NA	TRBV6-1	TRBJ1-6	once	TGTGCCAGCAGTCGCCCGGGGTCTTTTTCACCCCTCCACTTT	CASSRPGSFSPLHF
NA	TRBV18	TRBJ1-6	NA	TGTGCCAGCTCACCCGAAGGCCAGGGCTCACCCCTCCACTTT	CASSPEGQGSPLHF
NA	TRBV7-9	TRBJ2-3	NA	TGTGCCAGCAGCATGCGCACAGATACGCAGTATTTT	CASSMRTDTQYF
TRBD2	TRBV28	TRBJ2-5	NA	TGTGCCAGCAGTTCTCCTAGCGGGGGATTGTACCAAGAGACCCAGTACTTC	CASSSPSGGLYQETQYF
NA	TRBV5-1	TRBJ1-1	NA	TGCGCCAGCAGCTTGTTACCGGCCACAAGCTTTATGAACACTGAAGCTTTCTTT	CASSLLPATSFMNTEAFF
NA	TRBV7-6	TRBJ2-4	NA	TGTGCCAGCAGCTTAGAACCCCGGGGAACGGAGTACTTC	CASSLEPRGTEYF
TRBD1	TRBV29-1	TRBJ1-2	once	TGCAGCGTTGAAGGCGGACAGGGAGTTCGCTATGGCTACACCTTC	CSVEGGQGVRYGYTF
TRBD2	TRBV13	TRBJ2-1	NA	TGTGCCAGCAGCTCGACTAGCGGGGGGGCCAATGAGCAGTTCTTC	CASSSTSGGANEQFF
TRBD1	TRBV10-3	TRBJ2-2	NA	TGTGCCATCAGTTTGCGGCCAGGGGGCGTTTGGTCCGGGGAGCTGTTTTTT	CAISLRPGGVWSGELFF
TRBD2	TRBV2	TRBJ2-7	NA	TGTGCCAGCAGTGCCTGGCGGGGGGGTTCCTACGAGCAGTACTTC	CASSAWRGGSYEQYF
NA	TRBV12-5	TRBJ1-2	once	TGTGCTAGTGGTTTGGGCCTCTATGGCTACACCTTC	CASGLGLYGYTF